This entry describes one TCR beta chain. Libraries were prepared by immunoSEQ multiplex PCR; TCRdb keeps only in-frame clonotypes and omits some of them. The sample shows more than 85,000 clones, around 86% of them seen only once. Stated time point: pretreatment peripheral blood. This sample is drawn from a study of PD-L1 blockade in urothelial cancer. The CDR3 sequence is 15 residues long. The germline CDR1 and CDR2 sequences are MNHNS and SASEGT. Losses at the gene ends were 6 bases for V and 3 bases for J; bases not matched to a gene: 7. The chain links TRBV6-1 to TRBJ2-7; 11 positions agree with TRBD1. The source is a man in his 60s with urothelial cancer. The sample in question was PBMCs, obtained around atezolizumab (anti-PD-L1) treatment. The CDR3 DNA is TGTGCCAGCAGCGTCGGACAGGGGGCTCTCTACGAGCAGTACTTC. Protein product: CASSVGQGALYEQYF.